The 32 T cell receptor beta chains in this list originate from one sample, sequenced in a study of T cells expressing NK-cell markers. From its re-call of the 5' RACE reads, TCRdb lists each CDR3 protein once, without DNA. This repertoire includes about 150,000 distinct CDR3 sequences. Input material: blood T cells: a sorted CD56 or NKG2C T cell subset, CD4+ or CD8+ T cells, or bulk PBMC T cells (not recorded which). These receptors were obtained from a man younger than 30 in good health.

The chain uses TRBV24-1 and TRBJ2-7; TCRdb names TRBD1, which stays unverified in the absence of DNA. This CDR3 contains 13 residues. CDR1 and CDR2 from the germline V gene are KGHDR and SFDVKD. CDR3 protein: CATSDTGDHEQYF.

This chain connects TRBV7-8 to TRBJ2-1; TCRdb indicates TRBD2, and absent DNA this call remains unverified. Germline CDR1 is SGHVS and CDR2 is FQNEAQ. The CDR3 consists of 15 residues. CDR3: CASSLWTSGSNEQFF.

The chain couples TRBV27 to TRBJ2-7. Germline values: CDR1 MNHEY, CDR2 SMNVEV (reference sequence). This CDR3 contains 14 residues. The CDR3 sequence is CASSRPRKPYEQYF.

The J gene is TRBJ1-1, the V gene TRBV28. Germline V gene sequence: CDR1 MDHEN, CDR2 SYDVKM. The CDR3 spans 12 residues. CDR3: CAWKDPNTEAFF.

The J gene is TRBJ2-3, the V gene TRBV6-2 or TRBV6-3; TCRdb picks TRBD2, but there is no DNA to check that call. Germline-derived CDR1 and CDR2 are MNHEY and SVGEGT. The CDR3 is made up of 16 amino acids. This CDR3 reads CASISTGTRAADTQYF.

The chain couples TRBV10-2 to TRBJ2-3; TCRdb gives TRBD2 as the D gene, but with no DNA this cannot be confirmed. Germline V gives CDR1 WSHSY, CDR2 SAAADI. This CDR3 is built from 16 residues. The CDR3 loop is CASGAGSAATTDTQYF.

The chain employs TRBV6-2 or TRBV6-3 and TRBJ2-1. The germline gives CDR1 MNHEY, CDR2 SVGEGT. This CDR3 spans 20 amino acids. The CDR3 reads CASSYSGTADRNISYNEQFF.

J is TRBJ2-3 and V is TRBV24-1; TCRdb gives TRBD1 as the D gene, but with no DNA this cannot be confirmed. The CDR3 is made up of 17 amino acids. Per germline, CDR1 KGHDR and CDR2 SFDVKD. CDR3 loop: CATSDLHPGRSTDTQYF.

V gene TRBV20-1 combines with J gene TRBJ1-5; TCRdb indicates TRBD1, and absent DNA this call remains unverified. The CDR3 extends over 14 amino acids. CDR1 and CDR2 (germline): DFQATT, SNEGSKA (reference sequence). This CDR3 is CSAVDRNSNQPQHF.

The genes are TRBV19 and TRBJ2-5; no DNA is available, so the TRBD1 call from TCRdb remains unchecked. Germline CDR1 is LNHDA and CDR2 is SQIVND (reference sequence). CDR3 length equals 15 residues. The CDR3 sequence is CASSYTTRAGETQYF.

This chain links TRBV12-3 or TRBV12-4 with TRBJ2-5; TCRdb gives TRBD1 as the D gene, but with no DNA this cannot be confirmed. The CDR3 runs 14 residues. The CDR3 protein is CASSFLDSQETQYF.

The rearrangement links TRBV5-1 to TRBJ1-5. Looked up from germline, CDR1 is SGHRS and CDR2 is YFSETQ. The CDR3 consists of 15 residues. The CDR3 region is CASSKDGFIDQPQHF.

The rearrangement links TRBV20-1 to TRBJ2-5. Germline V gives CDR1 DFQATT, CDR2 SNEGSKA (reference sequence). The CDR3 sequence is 12 residues long. The CDR3 protein is CSAFNYQETQYF.

The J gene is TRBJ1-1, the V gene TRBV7-2; TCRdb designates TRBD1, a call that cannot be tested without DNA. Germline V gene lookup returns CDR1 SGHTA and CDR2 FQGNSA. The length of the CDR3 is 16 residues. This CDR3 reads CASSLDGGSYSFEAFF.

CDR3 sequence reads: CASSFKRDMGKSTDTQYF. J is TRBJ2-3 and V is TRBV12-3 or TRBV12-4; TCRdb's assignment of TRBD1 cannot be checked, as there is no DNA. The CDR3 totals 18 residues.

This chain uses TRBV15 with TRBJ1-5; the D gene TCRdb calls, TRBD1, cannot be checked with no DNA. The CDR3 extends over 16 amino acids. Per the germline V gene, CDR1 is LNHNV and CDR2 is YYDKDF (reference sequence). CDR3 residues: CATSREGGERNQPQHF.

V usage is TRBV29-1 and J usage is TRBJ2-1. The length of the CDR3 is 12 residues. Germline CDR1 is SQVTM and CDR2 is ANQGSEA. This chain's CDR3 is CSVVEPSNEQFF.

V and J are TRBV12-3 or TRBV12-4 and TRBJ2-4. The CDR3 has 17 residues. The CDR3 loop reads CASSLVAILTAKNIQYF.

The rearrangement links TRBV28 to TRBJ2-1; with no DNA, the TCRdb D assignment of TRBD2 cannot be verified. CDR3 length: 16 residues. Germline loops: CDR1 MDHEN, CDR2 SYDVKM. CDR3 sequence: CASGLTSGRIYNEQFF.

CDR3 sequence: CASSLGGQNTEAFF. The rearrangement joins TRBV27 to TRBJ1-1; TCRdb designates TRBD1, a call that cannot be tested without DNA. The CDR3 has 14 residues. Germline loops: CDR1 MNHEY, CDR2 SMNVEV (reference sequence).

CDR3 loop: CASRGVGDKGYEQYF. The chain has TRBV6-2 or TRBV6-3 and TRBJ2-7; the TCRdb call, TRBD1, lacks DNA for checking. CDR1 MNHEY and CDR2 SVGEGT come from the germline V gene. The CDR3 runs 15 residues.

The chain links TRBV4-2 to TRBJ2-1. This CDR3 contains 15 residues. Germline V lookup: CDR1 LGHNA, CDR2 YNFKEQ. The CDR3 is CASSQEGDAYNEQFF.

The chain combines TRBV18 with TRBJ2-1; TCRdb designates TRBD2, a call that cannot be tested without DNA. The CDR3 contains 16 residues. Germline V gene sequence: CDR1 KGHSH, CDR2 LQKENI. This CDR3 reads CASSDRLARVYNEQFF.

This chain links TRBV4-3 with TRBJ1-2. This CDR3 is built from 14 residues. Germline V gene data show CDR1 as LGHNA and CDR2 as YSLEER. The CDR3 reads CASSQDKATYGYTF.

V is TRBV13 and J is TRBJ2-1; TCRdb gives TRBD2 as the D gene, but with no DNA this cannot be confirmed. Per germline, CDR1 PRHDT and CDR2 FYEKMQ (reference sequence). CDR3 length: 16 amino acids. The CDR3 protein is CASSYTSGPSHNEQFF.

The chain joins TRBV7-9 to TRBJ2-1; TCRdb selects TRBD2, and the lack of DNA leaves this call unchecked. Germline V gene data show CDR1 as SEHNR and CDR2 as FQNEAQ (reference sequence). CDR3 length: 16 amino acids. This CDR3 reads CASSSTSGRRRNEQFF.

V usage is TRBV12-3 or TRBV12-4 and J usage is TRBJ2-1; without DNA, the TCRdb call of TRBD2 cannot be checked. The CDR3 covers 13 residues. The CDR3 region is CASSQGGDNEQFF.

V and J are TRBV11-2 and TRBJ2-1; TCRdb calls TRBD2, which cannot be checked without DNA. The CDR3 loop spans 15 amino acids. Germline CDR1 is SGHAT and CDR2 is FQNNGV. Here the CDR3 reads CASSLASGNGGEQFF.

The CDR3 loop reads CASSPWDSTDTQYF. The chain joins TRBV6-1 to TRBJ2-3; TCRdb designates TRBD1, a call that cannot be tested without DNA. The V gene's germline CDR1 is MNHNS and CDR2 SASEGT. The CDR3 has 14 amino acids.

This rearrangement joins TRBV27 to TRBJ2-2; TCRdb's assignment of TRBD2 cannot be checked, as there is no DNA. The germline CDR1 and CDR2 sequences are MNHEY and SMNVEV (reference sequence). The CDR3 runs to 20 residues. CDR3 in amino acids: CASSLHVLPSGRTNTGELFF.

The chain links TRBV6-2 or TRBV6-3 to TRBJ2-3; as DNA is missing, the TRBD1 call by TCRdb cannot be tested. Looked up from germline, CDR1 is MNHEY and CDR2 is SVGEGT. The CDR3 spans 21 residues. This CDR3 is CASSGDRGLVELAGGTDTQYF.

The gene calls are TRBV24-1 and TRBJ1-2; TCRdb's D call of TRBD1 is untestable without DNA. Per germline, CDR1 KGHDR and CDR2 SFDVKD. CDR3 size: 13 residues. CDR3 sequence reads: CATSEGTGNGYTF.